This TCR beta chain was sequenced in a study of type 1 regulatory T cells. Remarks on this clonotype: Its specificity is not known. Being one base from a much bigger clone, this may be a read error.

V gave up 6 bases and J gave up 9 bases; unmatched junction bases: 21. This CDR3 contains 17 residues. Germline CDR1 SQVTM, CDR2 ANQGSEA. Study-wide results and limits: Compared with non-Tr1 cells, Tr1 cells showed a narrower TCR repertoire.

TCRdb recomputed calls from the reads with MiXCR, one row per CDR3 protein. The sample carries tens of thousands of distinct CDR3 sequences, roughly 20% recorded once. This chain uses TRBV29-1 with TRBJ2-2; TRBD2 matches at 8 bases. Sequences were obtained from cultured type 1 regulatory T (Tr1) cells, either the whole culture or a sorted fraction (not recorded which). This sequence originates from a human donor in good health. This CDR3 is CSVTQGLSSGMARELFF. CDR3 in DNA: TGCAGCGTAACCCAAGGATTGAGTAGCGGGATGGCCAGGGAGCTGTTTTTT.